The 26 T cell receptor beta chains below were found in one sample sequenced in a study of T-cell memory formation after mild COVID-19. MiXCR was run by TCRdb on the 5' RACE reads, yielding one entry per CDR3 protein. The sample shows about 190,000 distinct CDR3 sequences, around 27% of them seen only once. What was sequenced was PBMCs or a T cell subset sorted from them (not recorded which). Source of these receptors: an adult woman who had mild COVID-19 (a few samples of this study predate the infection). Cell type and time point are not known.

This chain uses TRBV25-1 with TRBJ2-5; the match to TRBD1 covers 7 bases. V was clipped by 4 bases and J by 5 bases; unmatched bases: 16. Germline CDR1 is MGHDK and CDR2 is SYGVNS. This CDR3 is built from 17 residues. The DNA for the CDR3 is TGTGCCAGCAGTGGGTCATGGGGCCACAGGGGAACGGAGACCCAGTACTTC. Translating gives CASSGSWGHRGTETQYF.

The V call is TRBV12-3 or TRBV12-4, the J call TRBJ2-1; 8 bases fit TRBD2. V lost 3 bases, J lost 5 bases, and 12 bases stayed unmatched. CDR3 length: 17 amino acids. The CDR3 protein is CASSFSGGRDYHNEQFF. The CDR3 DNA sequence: TGTGCCAGCAGTTTCTCGGGGGGGCGGGACTACCACAATGAGCAGTTCTTC.

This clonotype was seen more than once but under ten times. DNA of the CDR3: TGTGCCAGCAGCTTAGAGGCGGCGGGAGGCGGGGAGACCCAGTACTTC. It yields the protein CASSLEAAGGGETQYF. V gene TRBV7-8 combines with J gene TRBJ2-5, with 8 bases matching TRBD2. This CDR3 is built from 16 residues. Losses at the gene ends were 1 base for V and 5 bases for J; bases not matched to a gene: 9. Per germline, CDR1 SGHVS and CDR2 FQNEAQ. The whole variable domain, remainder taken from reference TRBV7-8 and TRBJ2-5, is GAGVSQSPRYKVAKRGQDVALRCDPISGHVSLFWYQQALGQGPEFLTYFQNEAQLDKSGLPSDRFFAERPEGSVSTLKIQRTQQEDSAVYLCASSLEAAGGGETQYFGPGTRLLVL.

CDR3 sequence reads: CASSQVPGGPRLEAFF. As DNA, the CDR3 is TGTGCCAGCAGCCAAGTCCCCGGGGGACCCCGGCTTGAAGCTTTCTTT. J is TRBJ1-1 and V is TRBV3-1; D possibly corresponds to TRBD1 (5 bases). Looked up from germline, CDR1 is LGHDT and CDR2 is YNNKEL (reference sequence). Trimming removed 1 base from V and 7 bases from J, with 19 bases in between. This CDR3 contains 16 residues.

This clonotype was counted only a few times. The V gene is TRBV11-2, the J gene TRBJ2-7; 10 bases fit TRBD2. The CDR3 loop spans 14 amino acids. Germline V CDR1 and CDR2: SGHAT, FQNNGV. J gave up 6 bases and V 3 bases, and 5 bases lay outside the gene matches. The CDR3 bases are TGTGCCAGCAGCTTCCCTAGCGGGAGTGGCGAGCAGTACTTC. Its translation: CASSFPSGSGEQYF.

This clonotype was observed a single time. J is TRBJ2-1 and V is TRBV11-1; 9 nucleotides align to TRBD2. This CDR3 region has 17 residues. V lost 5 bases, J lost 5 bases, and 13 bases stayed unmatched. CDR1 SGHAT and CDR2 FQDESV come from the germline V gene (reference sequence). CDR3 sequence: CASSPQGEGLANNEQFF. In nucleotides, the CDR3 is TGTGCCAGCAGCCCCCAAGGTGAGGGACTAGCAAACAATGAGCAGTTCTTC.

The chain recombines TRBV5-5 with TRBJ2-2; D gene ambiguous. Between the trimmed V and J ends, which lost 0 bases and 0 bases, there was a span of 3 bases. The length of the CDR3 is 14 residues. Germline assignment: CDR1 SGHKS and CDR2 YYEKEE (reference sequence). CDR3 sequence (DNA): TGTGCCAGCAGCTTGGAGGCGAACACCGGGGAGCTGTTTTTT. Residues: CASSLEANTGELFF.

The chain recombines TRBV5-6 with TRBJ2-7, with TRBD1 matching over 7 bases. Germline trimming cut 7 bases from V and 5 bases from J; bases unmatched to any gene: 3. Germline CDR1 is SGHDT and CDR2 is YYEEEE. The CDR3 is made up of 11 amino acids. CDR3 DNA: TGTGCCAGCTTGGGACAGAACGAGCAGTACTTC. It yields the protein CASLGQNEQYF.

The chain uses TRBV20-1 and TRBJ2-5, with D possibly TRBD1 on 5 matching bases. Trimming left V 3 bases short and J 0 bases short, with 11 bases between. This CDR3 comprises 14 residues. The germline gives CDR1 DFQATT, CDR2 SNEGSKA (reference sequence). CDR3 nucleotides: TGCAGTGCTAGGTCGCAGGGTTACCAAGAGACCCAGTACTTC. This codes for CSARSQGYQETQYF.

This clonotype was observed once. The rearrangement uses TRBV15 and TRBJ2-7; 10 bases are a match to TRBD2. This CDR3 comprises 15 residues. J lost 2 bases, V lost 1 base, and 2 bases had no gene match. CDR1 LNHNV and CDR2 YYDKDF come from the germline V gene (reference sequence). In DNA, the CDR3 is TGTGCCACCAGCAGAGGCCTAGCGGGGGCCTACGAGCAGTACTTC. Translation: CATSRGLAGAYEQYF. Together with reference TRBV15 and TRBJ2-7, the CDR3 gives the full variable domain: DAMVIQNPRYQVTQFGKPVTLSCSQTLNHNVMYWYQQKSSQAPKLLFHYYDKDFNNEADTPDNFQSRRPNTSFCFLDIRSPGLGDTAMYLCATSRGLAGAYEQYFGPGTRLTVT.

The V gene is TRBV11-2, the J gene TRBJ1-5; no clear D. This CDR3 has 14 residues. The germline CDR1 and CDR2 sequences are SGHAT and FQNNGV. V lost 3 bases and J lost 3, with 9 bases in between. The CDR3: CASSLDGNNQPQHF. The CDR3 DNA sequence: TGTGCCAGCAGCTTGGACGGGAACAATCAGCCCCAGCATTTT.

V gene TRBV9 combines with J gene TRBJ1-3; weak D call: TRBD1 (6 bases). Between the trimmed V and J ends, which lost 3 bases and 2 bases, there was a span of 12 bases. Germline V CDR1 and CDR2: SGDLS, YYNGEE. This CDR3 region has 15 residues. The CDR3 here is CASSGGQQAGNTIYF. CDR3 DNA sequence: TGTGCCAGCAGCGGCGGACAGCAGGCTGGAAACACCATATATTTT. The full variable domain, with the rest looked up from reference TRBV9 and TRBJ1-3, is DSGVTQTPKHLITATGQRVTLRCSPRSGDLSVYWYQQSLDQGLQFLIQYYNGEERAKGNILERFSAQQFPDLHSELNLSSLELGDSALYFCASSGGQQAGNTIYFGEGSWLTVV.

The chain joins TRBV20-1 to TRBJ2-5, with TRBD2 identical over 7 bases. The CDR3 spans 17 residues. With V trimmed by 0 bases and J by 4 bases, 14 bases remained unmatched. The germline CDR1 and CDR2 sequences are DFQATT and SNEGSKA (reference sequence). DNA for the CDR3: TGCAGTGCTAGAGATCCAACTAGCGAAACCAGACCAGAGACCCAGTACTTC. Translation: CSARDPTSETRPETQYF.

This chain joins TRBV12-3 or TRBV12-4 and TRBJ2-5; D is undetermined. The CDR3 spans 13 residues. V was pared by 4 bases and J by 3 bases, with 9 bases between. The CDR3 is CASSYDREETQYF. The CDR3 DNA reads TGTGCCAGCAGTTACGACCGCGAAGAGACCCAGTACTTC.

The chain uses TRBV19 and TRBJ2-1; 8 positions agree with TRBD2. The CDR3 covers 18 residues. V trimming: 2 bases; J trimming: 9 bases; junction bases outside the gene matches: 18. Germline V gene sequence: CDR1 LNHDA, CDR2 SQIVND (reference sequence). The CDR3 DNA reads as TGTGCCAGTAGTATAACCCGCCCTGGAAGTAGCGGGACGGGTGAGCAGTTCTTC. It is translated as CASSITRPGSSGTGEQFF.

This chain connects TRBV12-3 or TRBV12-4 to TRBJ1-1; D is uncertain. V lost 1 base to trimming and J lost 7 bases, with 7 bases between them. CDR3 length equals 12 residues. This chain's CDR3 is CASSLVGVEAFF. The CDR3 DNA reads TGTGCCAGCAGTTTAGTCGGGGTTGAAGCTTTCTTT.

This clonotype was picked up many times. DNA of the CDR3: TGTGCCAGCAGCCACGAAGGTAAAAGAGAGACCCAGTACTTC. As protein: CASSHEGKRETQYF. This chain uses TRBV3-1 with TRBJ2-5, with no clear D. In germline, CDR1 is LGHDT, CDR2 YNNKEL (reference sequence). CDR3 length: 14 amino acids. Trimming stripped 3 bases from V and 4 bases from J, with 12 bases between.

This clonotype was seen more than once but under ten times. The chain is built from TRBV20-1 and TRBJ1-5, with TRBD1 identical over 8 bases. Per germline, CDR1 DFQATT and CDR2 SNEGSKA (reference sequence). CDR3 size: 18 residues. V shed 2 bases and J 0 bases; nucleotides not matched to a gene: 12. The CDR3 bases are TGCAGTGCTAGACCTCCGGGACAGGTGATTGATAGCAATCAGCCCCAGCATTTT. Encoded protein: CSARPPGQVIDSNQPQHF.

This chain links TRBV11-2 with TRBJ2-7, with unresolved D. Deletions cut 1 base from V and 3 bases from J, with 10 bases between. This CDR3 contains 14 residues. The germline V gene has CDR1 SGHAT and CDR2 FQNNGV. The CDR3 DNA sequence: TGTGCCAGCAGCTTAGGGGCAGAACTCTACGAGCAGTACTTC. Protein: CASSLGAELYEQYF.

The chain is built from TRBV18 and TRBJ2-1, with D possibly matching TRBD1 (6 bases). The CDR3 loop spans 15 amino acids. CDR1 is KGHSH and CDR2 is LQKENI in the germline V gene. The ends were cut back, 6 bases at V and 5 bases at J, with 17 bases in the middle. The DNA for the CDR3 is TGTGCCAGCTCTCTACAGGGAGTAAGAAACAATGAGCAGTTCTTC. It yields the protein CASSLQGVRNNEQFF.

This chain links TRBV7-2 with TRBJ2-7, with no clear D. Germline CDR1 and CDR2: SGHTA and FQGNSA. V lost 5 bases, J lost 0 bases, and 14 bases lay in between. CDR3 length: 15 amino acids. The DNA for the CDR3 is TGTGCCAGCAGCCTACAAGACGGGTTCTCCTACGAGCAGTACTTC. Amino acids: CASSLQDGFSYEQYF.

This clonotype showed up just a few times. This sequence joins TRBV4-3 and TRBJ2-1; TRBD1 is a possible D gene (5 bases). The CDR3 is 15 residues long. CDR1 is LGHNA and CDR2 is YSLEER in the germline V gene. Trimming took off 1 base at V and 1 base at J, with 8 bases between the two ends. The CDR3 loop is CASSQGQGSYNEQFF. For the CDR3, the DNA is TGCGCCAGCAGCCAAGGTCAGGGATCCTACAATGAGCAGTTCTTC.

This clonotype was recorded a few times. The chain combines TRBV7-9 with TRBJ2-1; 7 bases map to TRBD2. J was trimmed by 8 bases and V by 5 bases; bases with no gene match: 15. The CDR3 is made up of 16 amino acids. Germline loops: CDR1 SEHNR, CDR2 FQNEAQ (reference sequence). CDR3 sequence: CASSQTHGLDQYEQFF. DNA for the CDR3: TGTGCCAGCAGCCAAACACACGGACTAGATCAGTATGAGCAGTTCTTC.

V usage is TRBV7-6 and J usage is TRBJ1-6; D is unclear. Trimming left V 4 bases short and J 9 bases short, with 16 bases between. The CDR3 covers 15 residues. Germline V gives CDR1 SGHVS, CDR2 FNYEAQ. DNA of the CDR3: TGTGCCAGCAGCTCCCAGCAGTGGGGAGGTTCACCCCTCCACTTT. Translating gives CASSSQQWGGSPLHF.

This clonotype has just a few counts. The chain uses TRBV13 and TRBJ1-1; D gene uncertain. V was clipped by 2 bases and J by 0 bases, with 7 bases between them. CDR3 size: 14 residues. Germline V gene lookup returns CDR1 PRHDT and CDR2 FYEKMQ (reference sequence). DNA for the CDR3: TGTGCCAGCAGCTTAAGGCCTTTGAACACTGAAGCTTTCTTT. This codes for CASSLRPLNTEAFF. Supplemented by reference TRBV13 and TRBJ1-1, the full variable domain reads AAGVIQSPRHLIKEKRETATLKCYPIPRHDTVYWYQQGPGQDPQFLISFYEKMQSDKGSIPDRFSAQQFSDYHSELNMSSLELGDSALYFCASSLRPLNTEAFFGQGTRLTVV.

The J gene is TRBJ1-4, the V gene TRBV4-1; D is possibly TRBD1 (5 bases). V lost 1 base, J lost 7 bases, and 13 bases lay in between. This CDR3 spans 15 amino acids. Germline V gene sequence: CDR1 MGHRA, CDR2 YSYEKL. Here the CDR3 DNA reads TGCGCCAGCAGCCAAGCGGGAACAGGCCGTGAAAAACTGTTTTTT. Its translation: CASSQAGTGREKLFF.